A selection of T cell receptor beta chains follows, all from one sample in a study of T cell changes during pregnancy in multiple sclerosis. TCRdb's table, derived via immunoSEQ multiplex PCR, lists solely in-frame clones and lacks some. The table shows tens of thousands of clones, with 90% to 95% occurring only once. The sequencing used PBMCs, collected in the first trimester of pregnancy. The source is a female donor in good health, serving as a control in a pregnancy study. Some clones in this sample may be carry-over from other donors' samples. Each CDR3 is given with its conserved first and last residue. Fields, in order: V gene, clone size, D gene, J gene, CDR3 protein, CDR3 DNA. The D gene is left open where the match is weak. Expanded clones get a size class; other rows say once, few or many, or leave the size out.

>TRBV6-1|-|-|TRBJ2-1
CASSEGVGREQFF
TGTGCCAGCAGTGAAGGGGTGGGGAGAGAGCAGTTCTTC
>TRBV27|-|-|TRBJ2-3
CASSLENTQYF
TGTGCCAGCAGTTTAGAGAATACGCAGTATTTT
>TRBV2|-|TRBD1|TRBJ2-5
CAARGTGTETQYF
TGTGCCGCCCGGGGGACAGGGACGGAGACCCAGTACTTC
>TRBV29-1|-|-|TRBJ2-3
CSVEGGIFTDTQYF
TGCAGCGTTGAAGGTGGCATATTCACAGATACGCAGTATTTT
>TRBV6-6|-|-|TRBJ2-3
CASSARDSRPDTQYF
TGTGCCAGCAGTGCCCGGGACTCAAGACCAGATACGCAGTATTTT
>TRBV6-5|-|TRBD1|TRBJ1-1
CASGRGPANTEAFF
TGTGCCAGCGGAAGGGGGCCGGCGAACACTGAAGCTTTCTTT
>TRBV18|-|-|TRBJ1-1
CASSPSLRLKFTEAFF
TGTGCCAGCTCACCATCGCTCCGACTAAAGTTCACTGAAGCTTTCTTT
>TRBV13|once|-|TRBJ2-5
CASSLRGQETQYF
TGTGCCAGCAGCCTTAGGGGGCAAGAGACCCAGTACTTC
>TRBV27|-|TRBD2|TRBJ2-1
CASSSGTSAYNEQFF
TGTGCCAGCAGTTCCGGGACTAGCGCCTACAATGAGCAGTTCTTC
>TRBV4-3|-|TRBD2|TRBJ2-7
CASSHARAGGAYEQYF
TGCGCCAGCAGCCATGCACGAGCGGGAGGAGCCTACGAGCAGTACTTC
>TRBV7-9|-|TRBD1|TRBJ1-1
CASSLGLLGQGRMNTEAFF
TGTGCCAGCAGCTTAGGTCTTTTGGGACAGGGGAGAATGAACACTGAAGCTTTCTTT
>TRBV2|-|-|TRBJ2-1
CASSRTNNEQFF
TGTGCCAGCAGTAGGACAAACAATGAGCAGTTCTTC
>TRBV7-8|-|TRBD2|TRBJ2-1
CASSLVIAGGYNEQFF
TGTGCCAGCAGCTTAGTCATAGCGGGGGGGTACAATGAGCAGTTCTTC
>TRBV5-4|-|-|TRBJ2-3
CASSLGGEGGTQYF
TGTGCCAGCAGCTTGGGAGGGGAGGGGGGTACGCAGTATTTT
>TRBV19|-|-|TRBJ2-1
CASSISPNNEQFF
TGTGCCAGTAGTATCTCGCCTAACAATGAGCAGTTCTTC
>TRBV9|-|TRBD1|TRBJ1-1
CASSVDRVNTEAFF
TGTGCCAGCAGCGTCGACAGGGTGAACACTGAAGCTTTCTTT
>TRBV30|-|TRBD2|TRBJ2-1
CAWTKRGLAGGRCGNEQFF
TGTGCCTGGACAAAAAGGGGACTAGCGGGAGGGCGTTGTGGCAATGAGCAGTTCTTC
>TRBV11-3|-|-|TRBJ2-1
CASSLEAANNEQFF
TGTGCCAGCAGCTTAGAAGCGGCAAACAATGAGCAGTTCTTC
>TRBV6-1|few|TRBD2|TRBJ2-7
CASSERASGSYEQYF
TGTGCCAGCAGTGAAAGGGCTAGCGGCTCCTACGAGCAGTACTTC
>TRBV28|-|-|TRBJ1-5
CASSLLPAGYNQPQHF
TGTGCCAGCAGTTTATTGCCGGCAGGGTACAATCAGCCCCAGCATTTT
>TRBV19|-|TRBD2|TRBJ2-7
CASRGLGSSYEQYF
TGTGCCAGTAGGGGACTAGGGAGCTCCTACGAGCAGTACTTC
>TRBV29-1|-|TRBD1|TRBJ2-1
CSVAKGTVNEQFF
TGCAGCGTTGCTAAGGGGACAGTAAATGAGCAGTTCTTC
>TRBV6-4|-|-|TRBJ2-7
CASMYGIGVYEQYF
TGTGCCAGCATGTACGGGATTGGGGTTTACGAGCAGTACTTC
>TRBV4-1|-|-|TRBJ2-2
CASSQADRPSNTGELFF
TGCGCCAGCAGCCAAGCAGACAGGCCATCGAACACCGGGGAGCTGTTTTTT
>TRBV19|-|-|TRBJ1-1
CASSITTGRAFAFF
TGTGCCAGTAGTATCACTACAGGGCGAGCCTTTGCTTTCTTT
>TRBV18|once|TRBD1|TRBJ1-5
CASSPQATGESNQPQHF
TGTGCCAGCTCACCTCAAGCGACAGGGGAGAGCAATCAGCCCCAGCATTTT
>TRBV27|-|-|TRBJ2-1
CASSFLGANEQFF
TGTGCCAGCAGTTTTTTAGGAGCCAATGAGCAGTTCTTC
>TRBV28|-|TRBD1|TRBJ1-1
CASSLQTGGPWTEAFF
TGTGCCAGCAGTTTACAGACAGGGGGCCCTTGGACTGAAGCTTTCTTT
>TRBV9|-|TRBD1|TRBJ2-7
CASSPRTGEYYEQYF
TGTGCCAGCAGCCCCCGGACAGGGGAGTACTACGAGCAGTACTTC
>TRBV6-1|-|-|TRBJ1-2
CASSEQGRYGYTF
TGTGCCAGCAGTGAACAGGGCCGATATGGCTACACCTTC
>TRBV4-1|-|-|TRBJ1-3
CASSHLTASGNTIYF
TGCGCCAGCAGCCACCTCACAGCCTCTGGAAACACCATATATTTT
>TRBV9|-|TRBD2|TRBJ2-1
CASSGSSGSLTYNEQFF
TGTGCCAGCAGCGGTTCTAGCGGGAGTTTGACCTACAATGAGCAGTTCTTC
>TRBV7-9|-|-|TRBJ2-3
CASSFGAAGDTQYF
TGTGCCAGCAGCTTTGGAGCGGCGGGGGATACGCAGTATTTT
>TRBV7-2|-|TRBD2|TRBJ2-7
CASSYGLAGEEQYF
TGTGCCAGCAGCTACGGACTAGCGGGAGAAGAGCAGTACTTC